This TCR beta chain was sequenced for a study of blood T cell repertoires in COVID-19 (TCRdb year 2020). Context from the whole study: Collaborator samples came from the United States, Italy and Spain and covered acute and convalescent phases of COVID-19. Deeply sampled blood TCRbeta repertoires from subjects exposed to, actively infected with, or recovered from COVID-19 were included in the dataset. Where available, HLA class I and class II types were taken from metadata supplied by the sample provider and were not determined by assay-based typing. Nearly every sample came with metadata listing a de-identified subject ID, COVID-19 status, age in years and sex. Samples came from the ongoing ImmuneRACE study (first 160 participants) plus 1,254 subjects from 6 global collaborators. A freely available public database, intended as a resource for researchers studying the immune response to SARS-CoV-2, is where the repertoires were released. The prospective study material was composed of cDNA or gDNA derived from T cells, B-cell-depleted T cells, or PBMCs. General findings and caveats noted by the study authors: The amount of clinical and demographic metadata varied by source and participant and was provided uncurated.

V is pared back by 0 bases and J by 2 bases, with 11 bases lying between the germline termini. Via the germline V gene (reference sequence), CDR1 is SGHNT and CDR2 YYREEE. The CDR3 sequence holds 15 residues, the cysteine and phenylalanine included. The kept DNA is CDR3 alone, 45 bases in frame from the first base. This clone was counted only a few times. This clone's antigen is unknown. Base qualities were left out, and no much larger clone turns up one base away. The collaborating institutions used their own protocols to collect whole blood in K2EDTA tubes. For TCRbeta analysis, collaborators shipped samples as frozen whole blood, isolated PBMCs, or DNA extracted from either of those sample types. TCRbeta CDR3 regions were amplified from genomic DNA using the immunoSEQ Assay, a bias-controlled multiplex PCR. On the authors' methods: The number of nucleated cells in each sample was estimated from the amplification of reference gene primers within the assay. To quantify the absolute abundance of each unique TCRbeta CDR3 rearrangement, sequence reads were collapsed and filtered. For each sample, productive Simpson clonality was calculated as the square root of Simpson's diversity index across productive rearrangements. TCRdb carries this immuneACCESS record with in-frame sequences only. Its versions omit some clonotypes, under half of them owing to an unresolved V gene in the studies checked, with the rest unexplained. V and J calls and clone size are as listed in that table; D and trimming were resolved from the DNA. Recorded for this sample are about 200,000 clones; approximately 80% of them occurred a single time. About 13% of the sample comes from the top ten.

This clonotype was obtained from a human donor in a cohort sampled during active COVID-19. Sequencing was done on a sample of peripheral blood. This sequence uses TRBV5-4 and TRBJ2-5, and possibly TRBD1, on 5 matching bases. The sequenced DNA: TGTGCCAGCAGCTTGGTGGTAGGACAACAAGAGACCCAGTACTTC. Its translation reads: CASSLVVGQQETQYF.